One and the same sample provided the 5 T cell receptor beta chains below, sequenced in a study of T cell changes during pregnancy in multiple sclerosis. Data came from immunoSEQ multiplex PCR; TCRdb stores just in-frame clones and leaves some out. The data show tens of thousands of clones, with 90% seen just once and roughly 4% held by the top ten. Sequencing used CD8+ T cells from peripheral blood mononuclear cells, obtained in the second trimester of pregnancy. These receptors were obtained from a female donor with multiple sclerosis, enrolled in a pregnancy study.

This CDR3 reads CASSEWAGLETQYF. CDR3 nucleotides: TGTGCCAGCAGCGAGTGGGCAGGCCTTGAGACCCAGTACTTC. V is TRBV9 and J is TRBJ2-5; no firm D call. Trimming left V 3 bases short and J 5 bases short, with 14 bases between. This CDR3 is built from 14 residues. Germline V CDR1 and CDR2: SGDLS, YYNGEE.

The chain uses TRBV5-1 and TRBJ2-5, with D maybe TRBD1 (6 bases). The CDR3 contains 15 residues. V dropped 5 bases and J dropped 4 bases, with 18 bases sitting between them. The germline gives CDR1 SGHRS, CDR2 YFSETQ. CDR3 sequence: CASRYDHRVVETQYF. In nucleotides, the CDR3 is TGCGCCAGCAGATACGATCACAGGGTTGTAGAGACCCAGTACTTC.

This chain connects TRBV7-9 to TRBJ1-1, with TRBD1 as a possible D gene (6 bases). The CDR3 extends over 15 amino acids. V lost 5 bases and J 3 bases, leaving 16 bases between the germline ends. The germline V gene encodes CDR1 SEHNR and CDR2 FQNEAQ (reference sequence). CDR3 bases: TGTGCCAGCAGCCAACATCAGGGGCTGGACACTGAAGCTTTCTTT. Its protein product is CASSQHQGLDTEAFF.

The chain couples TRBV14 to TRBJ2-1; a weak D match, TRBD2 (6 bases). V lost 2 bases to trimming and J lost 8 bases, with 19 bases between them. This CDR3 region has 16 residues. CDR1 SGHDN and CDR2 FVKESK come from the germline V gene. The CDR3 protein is CASSQFPREKVYEQFF. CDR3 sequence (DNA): TGTGCCAGCAGCCAATTCCCGCGGGAAAAGGTGTATGAGCAGTTCTTC.

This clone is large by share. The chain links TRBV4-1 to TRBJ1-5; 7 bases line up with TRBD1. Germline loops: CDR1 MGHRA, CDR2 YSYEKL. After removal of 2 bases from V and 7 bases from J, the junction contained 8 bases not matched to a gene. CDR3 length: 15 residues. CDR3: CASSQTRQGGQPQHF. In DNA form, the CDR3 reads TGCGCCAGCAGCCAAACCAGACAGGGTGGACAGCCCCAGCATTTT.